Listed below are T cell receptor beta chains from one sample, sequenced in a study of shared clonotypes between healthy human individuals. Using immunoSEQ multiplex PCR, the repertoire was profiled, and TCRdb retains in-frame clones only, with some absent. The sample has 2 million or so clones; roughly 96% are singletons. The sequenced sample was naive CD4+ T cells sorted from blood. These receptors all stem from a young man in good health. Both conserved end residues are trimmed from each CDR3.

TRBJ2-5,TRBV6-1,ASSETTSGGSQETQY
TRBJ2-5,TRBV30,AWSVTGGISETQY
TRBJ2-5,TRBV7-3,ASSLTGWETQY
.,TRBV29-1,SLTSLYEQY
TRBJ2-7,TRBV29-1,SVETRLDKTYEQY
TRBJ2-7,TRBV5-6,ASSARGEQY
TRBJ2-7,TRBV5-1,ASSLWTSGRAVDEQY
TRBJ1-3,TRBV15,ATSRTLSGNTIY
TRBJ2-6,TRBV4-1,ASSHRISGANVLT
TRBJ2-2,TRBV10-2,ASSESPGFTGELF